Listed below are T cell receptor beta chains from one sample, sequenced in a study of cytomegalovirus exposure and HLA in healthy donors. This table comes from immunoSEQ multiplex PCR, and its TCRdb copy is limited to in-frame clones, with some not included. This sample has 69,000 or so clones, with about 74% found just once. The sequenced sample was PBMCs. The receptors here all came from a woman aged 55-75 years in good health and CMV-seropositive. The CDR3 runs from the conserved cysteine through the conserved F or W.

j_call: TRBJ2-2
v_call: TRBV4-1
cdr3_aa: CASSQGERANTGELFF

j_call: TRBJ1-2
v_call: TRBV6-1
cdr3_aa: CASSHDRRSGYTF

j_call: TRBJ2-3
v_call: TRBV18
cdr3_aa: CASSRLASTDTQYF

j_call: TRBJ2-2
v_call: TRBV2
cdr3_aa: CASSEGPGDTGELFF

j_call: TRBJ1-1
v_call: TRBV10-1
cdr3_aa: CASSDPSRGEAFF

j_call: TRBJ1-4
v_call: TRBV19
cdr3_aa: CASSLRGEKLFF

j_call: TRBJ2-1
v_call: TRBV7-3
cdr3_aa: CASSSGDQISNEQFF

j_call: TRBJ1-1
v_call: TRBV6-5
cdr3_aa: CASSYSPRVVGTEAFF

j_call: TRBJ1-4
v_call: TRBV6-5
cdr3_aa: CASSFHQTGGHEKLFF

j_call: TRBJ1-5
v_call: TRBV19
cdr3_aa: CASSISGYSNQPQHF

j_call: TRBJ1-3
v_call: TRBV10-1
cdr3_aa: CASSPYPDRASGNTIYF

j_call: TRBJ2-1
v_call: TRBV11-3
cdr3_aa: CASSLGNRNNEQFF

j_call: TRBJ1-5
v_call: TRBV5-1
cdr3_aa: CASSSTGGGGQPQHF

j_call: TRBJ2-3
v_call: TRBV30
cdr3_aa: CAWSESGLAGVYPDTQYF

j_call: TRBJ1-1
v_call: TRBV2
cdr3_aa: CASSELGGSEAFF

j_call: TRBJ2-1
v_call: TRBV5-6
cdr3_aa: CASSLTVAPSSYNEQFF

j_call: TRBJ1-5
v_call: TRBV5-1
cdr3_aa: CASSRQGQVGPPQHF

j_call: TRBJ1-1
v_call: TRBV14
cdr3_aa: CASSHLQGWGEAFF

j_call: TRBJ1-5
v_call: TRBV4-1
cdr3_aa: CASSLGTGEAYQPQHF

j_call: TRBJ1-5
v_call: TRBV5-8
cdr3_aa: CASSPYVTGGQPQHF

j_call: -
v_call: TRBV6-1
cdr3_aa: CASMRDGLYEQYF

j_call: TRBJ1-1
v_call: TRBV19
cdr3_aa: CASSTYREAFF

j_call: TRBJ1-1
v_call: TRBV10-2
cdr3_aa: CASSESLQVEAFF

j_call: TRBJ2-2
v_call: TRBV30
cdr3_aa: CAWTRVPLAGELFF

j_call: TRBJ1-5
v_call: TRBV2
cdr3_aa: CASRTDRLQPQHF

j_call: TRBJ1-3
v_call: TRBV18
cdr3_aa: CASSDRGGNRGNTIYF

j_call: TRBJ1-2
v_call: TRBV25-1
cdr3_aa: CASSEYIGLSGGYTF

j_call: TRBJ2-7
v_call: TRBV7-9
cdr3_aa: CASSSQGFEQYF

j_call: TRBJ2-7
v_call: TRBV18
cdr3_aa: CASSPDRERAYEQYF

j_call: TRBJ2-3
v_call: TRBV5-6
cdr3_aa: CASTQRTDTQYF

j_call: TRBJ1-5
v_call: TRBV6-1
cdr3_aa: CASSDSLQPQHF

j_call: TRBJ1-5
v_call: TRBV9
cdr3_aa: CASSVGGDYNQPQHF

j_call: TRBJ1-1
v_call: TRBV4-2
cdr3_aa: CASSHPGQGTEAFF

j_call: TRBJ1-1
v_call: TRBV20-1
cdr3_aa: CSATGGTEAFF

j_call: TRBJ1-2
v_call: TRBV13
cdr3_aa: CASSLGRRGTYRGYTF